In this sample, the clone carrying this T cell receptor (beta chain) turned up many times. This record belongs to a study of T-cell reconstitution after alpha-beta-depleted transplantation in children. Preparation of the TCRbeta library involved a method that used unique molecular identifiers. In TCRdb, the PCR reads were re-called with MiXCR into one record per CDR3 protein. Of around 190,000 distinct CDR3 sequences detected, roughly 6.6% appear once; the ten largest clones hold 5.5%. V dropped 0 bases and J dropped 1 base, with 4 bases sitting between them. CDR1 SGHRS and CDR2 YFSETQ come from the germline V gene. The CDR3 runs to 13 residues.

The sequence derives from a boy aged 2 to 10 with acute lymphoblastic leukemia, due to receive a stem cell transplant. The genes are TRBV5-1 and TRBJ2-5; the D is unclear. This specimen consisted of PBMCs, obtained before TCRalphabeta/CD19-depleted stem cell transplant. This chain's CDR3 is CASSLDRQETQYF. Here the CDR3 DNA reads TGCGCCAGCAGCTTGGATCGCCAAGAGACCCAGTACTTC.